This T cell receptor beta chain was profiled in a study of cytomegalovirus exposure and HLA in healthy donors. General study results and limits: For cytomegalovirus status, the classifier reportedly gave diagnoses with high specificity and sensitivity. Researchers counted 180 or so TCR beta chains as cytomegalovirus-associated. According to a later analysis, TCR clusters from the first cohort tended to co-occur in the approximately 120 validation repertoires. Confirmation was obtained in vitro that a few CMV-associated chains are specific for CMV antigens.

Sequenced by immunoSEQ multiplex PCR; TCRdb stores in-frame clones only, minus some. The data hold about 160,000 clones, with more than 70% observed a single time. As concerns this clone: Its specificity is unknown.

CDR1 and CDR2 from the germline V gene are LNHDA and SQIVND (reference sequence). The CDR3 totals 16 residues. J was trimmed by 2 bases and V by 4 bases; bases with no gene match: 3. This sequence was found in a man between 18 and 35 years old in good health and CMV-seronegative. What was sequenced was PBMCs. The chain has TRBV19 and TRBJ2-1; 12 bases map to TRBD2. In nucleotides, the CDR3 is TGTGCCAGTAGTACCCTAGCGGGAGGGCCCTACAATGAGCAGTTCTTC. Its protein product is CASSTLAGGPYNEQFF.